This TCR beta chain appears in the sequencing data of a study of T cells in Graves' hyperthyroidism and ophthalmopathy. Stable Graves' hyperthyroidism meant no ophthalmopathy progression within 18 months. Those patients with uncontrolled infection, other autoimmune disease, pregnancy or lactation were excluded. Researchers amplified the TCR beta CDR3 regions from RNA transcripts. An initial round of RT-PCR targeting the TCR CDR3 relied on the HTBI primer set. From the multiplex PCR reads, TCRdb called clonotypes with MiXCR, one entry per CDR3 protein. This table holds hundreds of thousands of distinct CDR3 sequences, around 45% found once. This clonotype was seen many times. A read error may account for a junction end that differs from germline. From germline, CDR1 is SGHTA and CDR2 FQGNSA. CDR3 size: 12 residues.

The rearrangement uses TRBV7-2 and TRBJ2-7; 7 positions agree with TRBD2. The sample taken for sequencing was peripheral blood or thyroid tissue (not recorded which). This TCR was recovered from a woman younger than 30 with Graves' hyperthyroidism. The CDR3 sequence: CASTDPARELVF. The DNA of the CDR3 is TGTGCCAGCACCGACCCCGCGCGGGAGCTTGTCTTC.